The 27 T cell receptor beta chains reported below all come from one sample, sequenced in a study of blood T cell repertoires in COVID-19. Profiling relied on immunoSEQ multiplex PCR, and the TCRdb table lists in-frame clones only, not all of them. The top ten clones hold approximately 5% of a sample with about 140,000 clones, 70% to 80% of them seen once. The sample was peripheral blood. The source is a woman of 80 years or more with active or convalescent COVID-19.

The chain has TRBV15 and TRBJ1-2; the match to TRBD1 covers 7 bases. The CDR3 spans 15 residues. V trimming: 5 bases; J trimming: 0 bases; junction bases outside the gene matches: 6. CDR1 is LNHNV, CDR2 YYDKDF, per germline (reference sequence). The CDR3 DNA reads TGTGCCACCAGCCGAGGCAGGGGGTCTAACTATGGCTACACCTTC. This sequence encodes CATSRGRGSNYGYTF.

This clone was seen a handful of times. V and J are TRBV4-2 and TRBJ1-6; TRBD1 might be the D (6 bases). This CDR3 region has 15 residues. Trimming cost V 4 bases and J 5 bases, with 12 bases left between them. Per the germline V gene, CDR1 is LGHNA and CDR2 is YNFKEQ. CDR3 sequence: CASSRRGQNNSPLHF. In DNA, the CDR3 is TGTGCCAGCAGCCGTCGGGGACAAAATAATTCACCCCTCCACTTT.

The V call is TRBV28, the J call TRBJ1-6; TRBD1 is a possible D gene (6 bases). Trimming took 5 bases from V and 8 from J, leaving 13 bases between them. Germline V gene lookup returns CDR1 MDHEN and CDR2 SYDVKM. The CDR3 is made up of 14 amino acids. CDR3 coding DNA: TGTGCCAGCAGTGACCTCTCAGGGGATTCACCCCTCCACTTT. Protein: CASSDLSGDSPLHF.

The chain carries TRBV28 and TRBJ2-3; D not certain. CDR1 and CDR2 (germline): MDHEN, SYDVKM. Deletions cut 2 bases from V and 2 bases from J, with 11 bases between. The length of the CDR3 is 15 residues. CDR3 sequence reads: CASSLRNSNTDTQYF. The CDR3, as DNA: TGTGCCAGCAGTTTAAGGAACAGTAACACAGATACGCAGTATTTT.

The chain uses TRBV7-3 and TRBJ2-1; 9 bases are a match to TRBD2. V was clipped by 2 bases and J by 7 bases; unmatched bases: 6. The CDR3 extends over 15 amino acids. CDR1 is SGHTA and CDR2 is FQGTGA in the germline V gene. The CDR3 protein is CASSLLSGGLNEQFF. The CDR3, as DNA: TGTGCCAGCAGCTTATTAAGCGGGGGGTTAAATGAGCAGTTCTTC.

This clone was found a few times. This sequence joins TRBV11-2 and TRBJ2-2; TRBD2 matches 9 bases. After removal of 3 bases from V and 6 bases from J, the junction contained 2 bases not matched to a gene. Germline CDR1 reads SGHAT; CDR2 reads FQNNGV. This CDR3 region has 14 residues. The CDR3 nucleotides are TGTGCCAGCAGCTTTCTAGCGGGGTCCGGGGAGCTGTTTTTT. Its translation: CASSFLAGSGELFF.

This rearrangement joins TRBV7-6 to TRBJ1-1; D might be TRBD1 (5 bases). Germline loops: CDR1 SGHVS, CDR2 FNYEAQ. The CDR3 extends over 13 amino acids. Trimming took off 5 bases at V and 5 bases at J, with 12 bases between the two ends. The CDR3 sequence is CASSPMGQTEAFF. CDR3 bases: TGTGCCAGCAGCCCGATGGGGCAGACTGAAGCTTTCTTT.

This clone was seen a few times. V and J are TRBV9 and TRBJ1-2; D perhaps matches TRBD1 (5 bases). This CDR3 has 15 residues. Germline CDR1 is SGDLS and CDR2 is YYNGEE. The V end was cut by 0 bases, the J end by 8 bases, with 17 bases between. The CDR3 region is CASSVALGRVDGYTF. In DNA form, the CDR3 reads TGTGCCAGCAGCGTAGCTCTGGGCAGGGTCGACGGCTACACCTTC.

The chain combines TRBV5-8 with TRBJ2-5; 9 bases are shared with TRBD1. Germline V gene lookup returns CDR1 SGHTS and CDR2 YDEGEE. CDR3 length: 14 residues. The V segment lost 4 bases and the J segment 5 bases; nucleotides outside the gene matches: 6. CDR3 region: CASSPGQGRETQYF. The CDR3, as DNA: TGTGCCAGCAGCCCGGGACAGGGCCGGGAGACCCAGTACTTC.

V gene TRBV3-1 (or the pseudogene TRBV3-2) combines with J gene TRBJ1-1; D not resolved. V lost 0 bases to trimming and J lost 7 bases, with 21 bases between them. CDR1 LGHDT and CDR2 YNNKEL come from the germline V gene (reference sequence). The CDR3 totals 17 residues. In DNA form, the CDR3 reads TGTGCCAGCAGCCAAGATCGGCAAGATTTTTTCCGGAGTGAAGCTTTCTTT. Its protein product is CASSQDRQDFFRSEAFF.

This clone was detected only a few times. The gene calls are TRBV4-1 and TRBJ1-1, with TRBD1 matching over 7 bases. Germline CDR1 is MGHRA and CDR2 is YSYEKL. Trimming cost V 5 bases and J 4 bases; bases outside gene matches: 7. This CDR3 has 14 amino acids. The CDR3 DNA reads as TGCGCCAGCAGCTTAGACAGGGCGAGCACTGAAGCTTTCTTT. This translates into CASSLDRASTEAFF.

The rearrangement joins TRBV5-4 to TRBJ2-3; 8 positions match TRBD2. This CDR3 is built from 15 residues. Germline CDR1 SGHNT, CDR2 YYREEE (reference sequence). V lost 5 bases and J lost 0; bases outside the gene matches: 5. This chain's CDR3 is CASRDQRGSTDTQYF. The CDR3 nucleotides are TGTGCCAGCAGAGATCAGCGGGGGAGCACAGATACGCAGTATTTT.

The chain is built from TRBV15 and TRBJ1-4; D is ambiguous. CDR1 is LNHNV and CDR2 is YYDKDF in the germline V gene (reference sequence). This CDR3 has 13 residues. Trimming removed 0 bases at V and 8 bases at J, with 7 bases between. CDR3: CATSRDLFEKLFF. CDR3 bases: TGTGCCACCAGCAGAGATTTATTCGAAAAACTGTTTTTT.

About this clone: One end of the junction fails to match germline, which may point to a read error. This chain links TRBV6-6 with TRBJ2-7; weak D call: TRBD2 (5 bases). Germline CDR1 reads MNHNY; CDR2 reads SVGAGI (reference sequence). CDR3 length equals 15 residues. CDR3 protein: CASTPVLATSNEQYF. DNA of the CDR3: TGTGCCAGCACCCCGGTATTAGCGACCTCCAACGAGCAGTACTTC.

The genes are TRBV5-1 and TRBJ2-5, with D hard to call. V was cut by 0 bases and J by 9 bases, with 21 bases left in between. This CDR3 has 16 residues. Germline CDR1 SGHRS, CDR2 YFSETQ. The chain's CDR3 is CASSLAGSTGYSAQYF. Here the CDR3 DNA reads TGCGCCAGCAGCTTGGCCGGTAGCACCGGGTACTCAGCCCAGTACTTC.

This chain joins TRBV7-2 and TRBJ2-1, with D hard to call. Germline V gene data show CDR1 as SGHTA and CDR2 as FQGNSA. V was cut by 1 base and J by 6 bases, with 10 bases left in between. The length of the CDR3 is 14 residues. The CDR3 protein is CASSLDVGVNEQFF. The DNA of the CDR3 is TGTGCCAGCAGCTTAGACGTCGGAGTCAATGAGCAGTTCTTC.

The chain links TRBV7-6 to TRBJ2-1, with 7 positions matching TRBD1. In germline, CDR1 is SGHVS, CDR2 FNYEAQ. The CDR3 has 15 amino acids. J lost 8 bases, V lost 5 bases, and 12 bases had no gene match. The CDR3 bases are TGTGCCAGCAGCAGTACAGGGGCTTCTTATGATGAGCAGTTCTTC. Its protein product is CASSSTGASYDEQFF.

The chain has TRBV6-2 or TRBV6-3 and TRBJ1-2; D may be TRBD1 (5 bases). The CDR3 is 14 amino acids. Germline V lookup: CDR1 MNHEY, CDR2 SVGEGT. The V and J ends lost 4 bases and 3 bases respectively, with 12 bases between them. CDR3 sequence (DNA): TGTGCCAGCAGTTCCCAGCAGGGTTACTATGGCTACACCTTC. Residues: CASSSQQGYYGYTF.

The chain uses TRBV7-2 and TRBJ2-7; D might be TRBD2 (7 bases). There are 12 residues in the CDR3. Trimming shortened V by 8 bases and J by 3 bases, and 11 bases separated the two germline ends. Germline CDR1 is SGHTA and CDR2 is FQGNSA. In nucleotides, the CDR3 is TGTGCCAGCCGAAGGGGGGGCTACGAGCAGTACTTC. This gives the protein CASRRGGYEQYF.

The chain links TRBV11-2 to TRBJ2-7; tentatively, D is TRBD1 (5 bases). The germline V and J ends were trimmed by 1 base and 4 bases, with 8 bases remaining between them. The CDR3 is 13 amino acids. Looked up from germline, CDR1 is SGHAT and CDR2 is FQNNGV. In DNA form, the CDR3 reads TGTGCCAGCAGCTTAGGGACATCATACGAGCAGTACTTC. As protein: CASSLGTSYEQYF.

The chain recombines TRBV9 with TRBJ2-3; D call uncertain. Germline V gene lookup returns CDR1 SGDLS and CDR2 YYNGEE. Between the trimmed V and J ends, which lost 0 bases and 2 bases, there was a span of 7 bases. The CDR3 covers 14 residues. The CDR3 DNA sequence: TGTGCCAGCAGCGTAGCCCTTAACACAGATACGCAGTATTTT. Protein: CASSVALNTDTQYF.

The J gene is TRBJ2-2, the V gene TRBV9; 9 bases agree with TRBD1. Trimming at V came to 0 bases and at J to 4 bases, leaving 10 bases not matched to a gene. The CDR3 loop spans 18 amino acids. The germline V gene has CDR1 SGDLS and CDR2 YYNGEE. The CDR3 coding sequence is TGTGCCAGCAGCGTAGCGGGACAGGGAGTGGAGGGCACCGGGGAGCTGTTTTTT. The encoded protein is CASSVAGQGVEGTGELFF. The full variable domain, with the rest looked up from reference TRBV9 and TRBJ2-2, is DSGVTQTPKHLITATGQRVTLRCSPRSGDLSVYWYQQSLDQGLQFLIQYYNGEERAKGNILERFSAQQFPDLHSELNLSSLELGDSALYFCASSVAGQGVEGTGELFFGEGSRLTVL.

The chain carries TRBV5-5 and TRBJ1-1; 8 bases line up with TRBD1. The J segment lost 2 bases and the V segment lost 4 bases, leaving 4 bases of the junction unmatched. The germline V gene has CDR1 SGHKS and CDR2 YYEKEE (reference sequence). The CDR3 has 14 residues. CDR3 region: CASSLQGVNTEAFF. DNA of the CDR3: TGTGCCAGCAGCCTACAGGGGGTTAACACTGAAGCTTTCTTT.

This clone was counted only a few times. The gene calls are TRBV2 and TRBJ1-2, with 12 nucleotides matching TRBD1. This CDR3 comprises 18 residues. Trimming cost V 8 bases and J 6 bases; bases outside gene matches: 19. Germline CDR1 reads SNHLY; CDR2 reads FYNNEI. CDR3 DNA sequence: TGTGCCAGCGCGCTACAAGGGACAGGGGGCGCCTTGGTAGATGGCTACACCTTC. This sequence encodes CASALQGTGGALVDGYTF.

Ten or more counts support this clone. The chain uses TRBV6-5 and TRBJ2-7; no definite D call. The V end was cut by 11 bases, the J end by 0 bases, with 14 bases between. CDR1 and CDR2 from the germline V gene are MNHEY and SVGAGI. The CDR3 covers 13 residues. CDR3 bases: TGTGCCGTCAGCCCAGGCCGCTCCTACGAGCAGTACTTC. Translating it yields CAVSPGRSYEQYF.

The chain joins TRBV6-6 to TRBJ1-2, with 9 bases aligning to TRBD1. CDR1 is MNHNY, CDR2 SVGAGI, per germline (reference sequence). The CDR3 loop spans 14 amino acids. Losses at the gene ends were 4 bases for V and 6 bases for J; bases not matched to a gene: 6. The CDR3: CASSSGTGRNGYTF. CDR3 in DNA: TGTGCCAGCAGTTCGGGGACAGGGCGGAATGGCTACACCTTC.

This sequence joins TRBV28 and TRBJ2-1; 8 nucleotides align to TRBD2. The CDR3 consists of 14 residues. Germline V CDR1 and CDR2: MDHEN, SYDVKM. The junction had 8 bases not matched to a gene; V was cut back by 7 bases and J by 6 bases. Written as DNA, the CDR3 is TGTGCCAGCAAGAACGGGGGGGCATTCAATGAGCAGTTCTTC. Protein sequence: CASKNGGAFNEQFF.